This T cell receptor (beta chain) derives from a study of blood T cell repertoires in COVID-19. Background on the study: PBMCs, B-cell-depleted T cells, or T cells provided the cDNA or gDNA that made up the material.

Per the original data handling: Reference gene primer amplification yielded estimated nucleated cell counts. The table came from immunoSEQ multiplex PCR; TCRdb's copy has only in-frame clones and leaves some out. V and J calls and clone size come straight from that table; D and trimming were deduced from the DNA. In the table there are 200,000 to 250,000 clones, under 90% of which are singletons. V gave up 2 bases and J gave up 5 bases; unmatched junction bases: 5. CDR1 is LGHDT and CDR2 is YNNKEL in the germline V gene (reference sequence). The CDR3 spans 15 residues. This clonotype originated in a man aged 25 to 40 with active or convalescent COVID-19. This chain uses TRBV3-1 (or the pseudogene TRBV3-2) with TRBJ1-4; TRBD1 aligns across 7 bases. The sample was peripheral blood. CDR3 nucleotides: TGTGCCAGCAGCCAAATGGGACAGAGAAATGAAAAACTGTTTTTT. Protein: CASSQMGQRNEKLFF.